This entry is about one T cell receptor (beta chain). Its antigen is as yet unknown. Through 5' RACE with UMI labels, the TRB cDNA libraries were prepared. From the 5' RACE reads, TCRdb lists one entry per CDR3 protein and no DNA. The sample's table shows roughly 140,000 distinct CDR3 sequences. This entry is derived from a study of CXCR3-negative and CXCR3-positive naive CD8 T cells. Regarding the study as a whole: Memory CD8+ cells had much lower diversity, and both naive subsets had comparably high diversity. For CXCR3-positive naive cells, TRB CDR3s were more hydrophobic than those of CXCR3-negative naive cells.

The source of this sequence is a human donor in good health. Some clones in this sample may be carry-over from other donors' samples. Sequencing was carried out using naive CXCR3+ CD8+ T cells from blood. Described subset: CD45RO-CCR7+CD27+CD95- naive CD8+ T cells expressing CXCR3 (TNR3+).

CDR3 in amino acids: CASNLVSGVASEQYF. This chain uses TRBV7-9 with TRBJ2-7; TCRdb gives TRBD2 as the D gene, but with no DNA this cannot be confirmed. CDR3 length equals 15 residues. The germline V gene encodes CDR1 SEHNR and CDR2 FQNEAQ (reference sequence).